Below are 26 T cell receptor beta chains sequenced from a single sample in a study of blood T cell repertoires in COVID-19. Assay used: immunoSEQ multiplex PCR; TCRdb lists only in-frame clones, some missing. The data hold about 250,000 clones, with around 86% observed a single time. Sequencing input: peripheral blood. The origin of the receptors is a middle-aged woman who had recovered from COVID-19.

The V call is TRBV10-1, the J call TRBJ2-1, with TRBD2 matching over 7 bases. This CDR3 has 17 amino acids. The ends lost 0 bases at V and 2 bases at J; junction bases unmatched: 7. The germline gives CDR1 WNHNN, CDR2 SYGVQD (reference sequence). CDR3 nucleotide sequence: TGCGCCAGCAGTGAGTCCTCAAGCGGGACCACCTACAATGAGCAGTTCTTC. This gives the protein CASSESSSGTTYNEQFF.

This chain joins TRBV2 and TRBJ1-4; 7 nucleotides line up with TRBD1. The V gene end was trimmed by 5 bases and the J gene end by 3 bases; junction bases not matched to a gene: 3. The germline V gene has CDR1 SNHLY and CDR2 FYNNEI. This CDR3 comprises 14 residues. CDR3 sequence: CASSQGVANEKLFF. The CDR3 coding sequence is TGTGCCAGCAGTCAGGGGGTAGCTAATGAAAAACTGTTTTTT.

The chain links TRBV15 to TRBJ2-1, with TRBD2 matching over 9 bases. The length of the CDR3 is 20 residues. Losses at the gene ends were 4 bases for V and 2 bases for J; bases not matched to a gene: 18. Germline V lookup: CDR1 LNHNV, CDR2 YYDKDF (reference sequence). The CDR3 region is CATSNFGVAGGPETYNEQFF. The CDR3 bases are TGTGCCACCAGCAACTTTGGGGTCGCGGGAGGGCCGGAAACCTACAATGAGCAGTTCTTC.

This sequence joins TRBV5-1 and TRBJ2-7; perhaps TRBD1 as D (6 bases). This CDR3 comprises 14 residues. Germline CDR1 is SGHRS and CDR2 is YFSETQ. Trimming pared 2 bases from V and 2 bases from J, leaving 11 bases between. CDR3 loop: CASSFDRHAYEQYF. The CDR3 DNA follows: TGCGCCAGCAGCTTCGACAGGCATGCCTACGAGCAGTACTTC.

The V and J genes are TRBV7-3 and TRBJ2-1; 13 bases line up with TRBD2. The CDR3 sequence is 15 residues long. Per germline, CDR1 SGHTA and CDR2 FQGTGA. Trimming removed 5 bases from V and 4 bases from J; junction bases left unmatched: 2. CDR3 residues: CASSRTSGRYNEQFF. CDR3 DNA sequence: TGTGCCAGCAGCCGGACTAGCGGGAGATACAATGAGCAGTTCTTC.

CDR3 nucleotides: TGTGCCAGCACCGTCGACAGGGTAGCAGAGACCCAGTACTTC. This gives the protein CASTVDRVAETQYF. This sequence joins TRBV2 and TRBJ2-5; 7 positions agree with TRBD1. CDR3 length: 14 residues. Germline V gives CDR1 SNHLY, CDR2 FYNNEI. The J segment lost 4 bases and the V segment lost 7 bases, leaving 9 bases of the junction unmatched.

This clone has only one observation. This chain joins TRBV4-2 and TRBJ2-2; possibly TRBD1 for D (6 bases). V gave up 7 bases and J gave up 3 bases, with 18 bases separating them. The CDR3 length is 16 residues. CDR1 is LGHNA, CDR2 YNFKEQ, per germline. CDR3 protein: CASIYSEQGDTGELFF. CDR3 sequence (DNA): TGTGCCAGCATCTATTCGGAACAGGGTGACACCGGGGAGCTGTTTTTT.

V usage is TRBV5-4 and J usage is TRBJ2-3, with 9 bases matching TRBD1. CDR1 and CDR2 from the germline V gene are SGHNT and YYREEE (reference sequence). V was pared by 1 base and J by 3 bases, with 6 bases of the junction left unmatched. This CDR3 spans 16 amino acids. CDR3 in amino acids: CASSLTPTGGTDTQYF. CDR3 bases: TGTGCCAGCAGCTTGACCCCGACAGGGGGGACAGATACGCAGTATTTT.

The J gene is TRBJ2-5, the V gene TRBV5-1, with TRBD2 matching over 8 bases. J was trimmed by 2 bases and V by 3 bases; bases with no gene match: 9. The CDR3 spans 16 residues. Per germline, CDR1 SGHRS and CDR2 YFSETQ. This CDR3 is CASSSLAGGTQETQYF. DNA for the CDR3: TGCGCCAGCAGCTCGCTAGCGGGTGGGACGCAAGAGACCCAGTACTTC.

This clone was observed once. V and J are TRBV19 and TRBJ1-6; tentatively, D is TRBD1 (6 bases). The CDR3 is 15 amino acids. Trimming stripped 4 bases from V and 5 bases from J, with 12 bases between. In germline, CDR1 is LNHDA, CDR2 SQIVND (reference sequence). CDR3 nucleotide sequence: TGTGCCAGTAGTAGCCCGGACAGAAATAATTCACCCCTCCACTTT. It translates to CASSSPDRNNSPLHF. Combining the CDR3 with reference TRBV19 and TRBJ1-6 gives the whole variable domain DGGITQSPKYLFRKEGQNVTLSCEQNLNHDAMYWYRQDPGQGLRLIYYSQIVNDFQKGDIAEGYSVSREKKESFPLTVTSAQKNPTAFYLCASSSPDRNNSPLHFGNGTRLTVT.

This clone was seen just once. The rearrangement uses TRBV27 and TRBJ1-2; D perhaps matches TRBD1 (6 bases). CDR1 MNHEY and CDR2 SMNVEV come from the germline V gene (reference sequence). V lost 0 bases to trimming and J lost 0 bases, with 20 bases between them. The length of the CDR3 is 19 residues. The CDR3 is CASSLSPGQSQATNYGYTF. The CDR3 DNA reads TGTGCCAGCAGTTTATCGCCAGGACAGAGCCAGGCCACTAACTATGGCTACACCTTC.

The chain has TRBV13 and TRBJ1-6, with 8 bases matching TRBD1. The V gene end was trimmed by 0 bases and the J gene end by 9 bases; junction bases not matched to a gene: 7. From germline, CDR1 is PRHDT and CDR2 FYEKMQ (reference sequence). The CDR3 consists of 16 residues. The CDR3 reads CASSLGRTGRGSPLHF. The CDR3 region has the DNA TGTGCCAGCAGCTTAGGCCGGACAGGGCGGGGTTCACCCCTCCACTTT.

This clone occurred once. The chain couples TRBV5-1 to TRBJ2-1; 10 positions agree with TRBD2. Losses at the gene ends were 2 bases for V and 5 bases for J; bases not matched to a gene: 7. The CDR3 runs to 16 residues. Germline assignment: CDR1 SGHRS and CDR2 YFSETQ. CDR3 DNA: TGCGCCAGCAGCTTCCCAGCGGGAGGGAGCGACAATGAGCAGTTCTTC. Protein: CASSFPAGGSDNEQFF.

The rearrangement uses TRBV29-1 and TRBJ2-7; 8 nucleotides agree with TRBD1. V trimming: 2 bases; J trimming: 5 bases; junction bases outside the gene matches: 8. Germline CDR1 and CDR2: SQVTM and ANQGSEA. This CDR3 comprises 14 residues. CDR3 bases: TGCAGCGTTGAAACACCAGGGGGCTTCGACGAGCAGTACTTC. This codes for CSVETPGGFDEQYF.

Turning to this clone: A read error may account for a junction end that differs from germline. The chain couples TRBV7-7 to TRBJ2-3; TRBD2 agrees at 7 bases. Germline V CDR1 and CDR2: SSHAT, FNYEAQ (reference sequence). CDR3 size: 14 residues. The CDR3 DNA is TGTGCTAGCAGCATCAGCGGGACCACAGATACGCAGTATTTT. This gives the protein CASSISGTTDTQYF.

The rearrangement uses TRBV27 and TRBJ1-1; a possible D gene is TRBD1 (5 bases). The CDR3 runs 14 residues. Germline assignment: CDR1 MNHEY and CDR2 SMNVEV (reference sequence). Trimming removed 5 bases from V and 0 bases from J, with 10 bases in between. In DNA, the CDR3 is TGTGCCAGCAGTCCTGACAGACTGAACACTGAAGCTTTCTTT. Protein: CASSPDRLNTEAFF.

This chain joins TRBV5-1 and TRBJ2-3; 12 nucleotides agree with TRBD1. Germline V gene lookup returns CDR1 SGHRS and CDR2 YFSETQ. The V segment lost 3 bases and the J segment 4 bases; nucleotides outside the gene matches: 9. The CDR3 is 17 residues long. CDR3 protein: CASSYSPGQGAADTQYF. CDR3 in DNA: TGCGCCAGCAGCTATTCCCCGGGACAGGGGGCAGCAGATACGCAGTATTTT.

The chain joins TRBV30 to TRBJ1-3; no clear D gene. The germline V gene encodes CDR1 GTSNPN and CDR2 SVGIG (reference sequence). This CDR3 contains 14 residues. The V and J ends lost 5 bases and 4 bases respectively, with 15 bases between them. CDR3 nucleotides: TGTGCCTGGGAGGCGGTGCTGATCGGAAACACCATATATTTT. Translation: CAWEAVLIGNTIYF.

The chain has TRBV6-1 and TRBJ2-1; D is unclear. Germline V lookup: CDR1 MNHNS, CDR2 SASEGT. V lost 0 bases and J lost 2, with 14 bases in between. The CDR3 is made up of 17 amino acids. CDR3 region: CASSEALGPLTYNEQFF. The DNA of the CDR3 is TGTGCCAGCAGTGAAGCGCTGGGCCCACTCACCTACAATGAGCAGTTCTTC.

The chain couples TRBV12-3 or TRBV12-4 to TRBJ2-7, with D uncertain. V lost 6 bases to trimming and J lost 9 bases, with 12 bases between them. The CDR3 spans 11 residues. The DNA for the CDR3 is TGTGCCAGCAGCAAGACACCGAGGCAGTACTTC. This codes for CASSKTPRQYF.

The V and J genes are TRBV28 and TRBJ2-7; 11 nucleotides match TRBD2. The length of the CDR3 is 15 residues. Germline V gene sequence: CDR1 MDHEN, CDR2 SYDVKM. The V and J ends lost 5 bases and 6 bases, in that order; junction bases with no gene match: 9. The CDR3 protein is CASSLLAGVRREQYF. The DNA for the CDR3 is TGTGCCAGCAGTCTACTAGCGGGAGTAAGACGCGAGCAGTACTTC.

The chain employs TRBV7-2 and TRBJ2-1, with TRBD2 matching over 13 bases. The CDR3 contains 15 residues. Germline lookup yields CDR1 SGHTA and CDR2 FQGNSA. Trimming cost V 4 bases and J 9 bases; bases outside gene matches: 6. The CDR3 loop is CASSSGLAGVGEQFF. The DNA for the CDR3 is TGTGCCAGCAGCTCAGGACTAGCGGGAGTTGGTGAGCAGTTCTTC.

The V and J genes are TRBV6-5 and TRBJ1-1; the match to TRBD1 covers 8 bases. This CDR3 is 15 amino acids long. Germline CDR1 reads MNHEY; CDR2 reads SVGAGI. V shed 6 bases, J shed 0 bases, and the junction held 6 bases outside the gene matches. The CDR3 region is CASSPRDRLNTEAFF. The DNA of the CDR3 is TGTGCCAGCAGCCCCAGGGACAGGTTGAACACTGAAGCTTTCTTT.

The V call is TRBV6-2 or TRBV6-3, the J call TRBJ2-7; D possibly corresponds to TRBD1 (5 bases). V was trimmed by 6 bases and J by 7 bases, leaving 13 bases between them. The germline V gene encodes CDR1 MNHEY and CDR2 SVGEGT. There are 12 residues in the CDR3. The CDR3 loop is CASSWTSLEQYF. The CDR3 DNA reads as TGTGCCAGCAGCTGGACATCCCTAGAGCAGTACTTC.

V is TRBV4-2 and J is TRBJ2-1, with D perhaps matching TRBD2 (6 bases). The CDR3 length is 16 residues. V was cut by 1 base and J by 4 bases, with 14 bases left in between. Germline CDR1 reads LGHNA; CDR2 reads YNFKEQ. As DNA, the CDR3 is TGTGCCAGCAGCCAAGGTGGGACTGGGGGTTACAATGAGCAGTTCTTC. Translated, it gives CASSQGGTGGYNEQFF.

The CDR3 protein is CASSPQSNQPQHF. The CDR3 region has the DNA TGTGCCAGCAGCCCACAAAGCAATCAGCCCCAGCATTTT. The V gene is TRBV5-8, the J gene TRBJ1-5; D is unresolved. This CDR3 is built from 13 residues. Per the germline V gene, CDR1 is SGHTS and CDR2 is YDEGEE. V gave up 4 bases and J gave up 1 base, with 6 bases separating them.